The 32 T cell receptor beta chains given below trace back to one sample, sequenced in a study of blood T cell repertoires in COVID-19 (dated by TCRdb to about 2020). Library construction relied on the immunoSEQ multiplex PCR assay. TCRdb carries this immuneACCESS record with in-frame sequences only. Its versions omit some clonotypes, under half of them owing to an unresolved V gene in the studies checked, with the rest unexplained. The sample profile shows 210,000 or so clones; around 80% of them were found once. Jointly, the top ten make up roughly 5% of the sample. The sample comprised peripheral blood. Receptor source: a human donor in a cohort sampled during active COVID-19.

This clone was counted between two and nine times. This chain links TRBV5-4 with TRBJ2-6; TRBD1 agrees at 8 bases. V was pared by 0 bases and J by 1 base, with 3 bases of the junction left unmatched. The CDR3 loop spans 17 amino acids. Germline V CDR1 and CDR2: SGHNT, YYREEE (reference sequence). CDR3 DNA: TGTGCCAGCAGCTTGGCAGGGGGCGGGTCTGGGGCCAACGTCCTGACTTTC. Translating gives CASSLAGGGSGANVLTF. The variable domain in full, with the rest retrieved from reference TRBV5-4 and TRBJ2-6, is ETGVTQSPTHLIKTRGQQVTLRCSSQSGHNTVSWYQQALGQGPQFIFQYYREEENGRGNFPPRFSGLQFPNYSSELNVNALELDDSALYLCASSLAGGGSGANVLTFGAGSRLTVL.

This rearrangement joins TRBV2 to TRBJ2-7; 16 nucleotides agree with TRBD2. Germline assignment: CDR1 SNHLY and CDR2 FYNNEI. The V gene end was trimmed by 6 bases and the J gene end by 7 bases; junction bases not matched to a gene: 9. The CDR3 runs 16 residues. In DNA form, the CDR3 reads TGTGCCAGCAGCGCGGGACTAGCGGGAGGGCCTTATGAGCAGTACTTC. Its protein product is CASSAGLAGGPYEQYF.

The V call is TRBV9, the J call TRBJ2-1; D is possibly TRBD2 (6 bases). Germline V gene data show CDR1 as SGDLS and CDR2 as YYNGEE. The V end lost 3 bases, the J end lost 4 bases, and 20 bases lay between the germline ends. The length of the CDR3 is 17 residues. CDR3 sequence reads: CASSAPAAGTQYNEQFF. CDR3 nucleotide sequence: TGTGCCAGCAGCGCCCCCGCGGCGGGAACCCAATACAATGAGCAGTTCTTC.

The CDR3 coding sequence is TGTGCCAGTAGTATAGGCCACGGAGCAGCATCGTCCTACGAGCAGTACTTC. This gives the protein CASSIGHGAASSYEQYF. This chain links TRBV19 with TRBJ2-7; D gene ambiguous. Trimming left V 1 base short and J 1 base short, with 17 bases between. Per the germline V gene, CDR1 is LNHDA and CDR2 is SQIVND (reference sequence). The CDR3 is 17 residues long.

In regard to this clone: Other DNA sequences in this sample translate to the same CDR3. V gene TRBV9 combines with J gene TRBJ2-7; TRBD1 is a possible D gene (7 bases). Between the trimmed V and J ends, which lost 1 base and 6 bases, there was a span of 8 bases. CDR1 and CDR2 (germline): SGDLS, YYNGEE. The CDR3 length is 12 residues. Here the CDR3 reads CASSVQGGEQYF. The CDR3 DNA reads TGTGCCAGCAGCGTACAGGGGGGCGAGCAGTACTTC.

The J gene is TRBJ2-3, the V gene TRBV19, with 10 positions matching TRBD2. Per germline, CDR1 LNHDA and CDR2 SQIVND (reference sequence). This CDR3 is built from 15 residues. The trim removed 3 bases at V and 5 bases at J, leaving 5 bases unmatched. The DNA of the CDR3 is TGTGCCAGTAGTATGCTAGCGGGAGCGAGAGATACGCAGTATTTT. This sequence encodes CASSMLAGARDTQYF.

The rearrangement links TRBV15 to TRBJ2-1; unclear D gene. CDR3 length equals 12 residues. With 5 bases removed from V and 10 bases from J, the gap between germline ends came to 12 bases. Germline lookup yields CDR1 LNHNV and CDR2 YYDKDF (reference sequence). The CDR3 protein is CATSPPFREQFF. CDR3 sequence (DNA): TGTGCCACCAGCCCCCCCTTCAGGGAGCAGTTCTTC.

V is TRBV27 and J is TRBJ2-7; tentatively, D is TRBD2 (5 bases). The CDR3 contains 12 residues. Germline V lookup: CDR1 MNHEY, CDR2 SMNVEV (reference sequence). V was pared by 10 bases and J by 0 bases, with 10 bases between. The CDR3 loop reads CATGRDSYEQYF. As DNA, the CDR3 is TGTGCCACCGGACGGGACTCCTACGAGCAGTACTTC.

This rearrangement joins TRBV28 to TRBJ1-6; 10 bases map to TRBD1. Germline loops: CDR1 MDHEN, CDR2 SYDVKM. The CDR3 is 16 amino acids. The V segment lost 5 bases and the J segment 6 bases; nucleotides outside the gene matches: 7. CDR3 loop: CASSPRTGGRNSPLHF. The CDR3 nucleotides are TGTGCCAGCAGTCCCCGGACAGGGGGGCGTAATTCACCCCTCCACTTT.

The rearrangement joins TRBV15 to TRBJ2-7; D is ambiguous. Germline lookup yields CDR1 LNHNV and CDR2 YYDKDF (reference sequence). V lost 3 bases and J 4 bases, leaving 10 bases between the germline ends. This CDR3 has 13 residues. CDR3 sequence: CATSSGGHYEQYF. CDR3 bases: TGTGCCACCAGCAGCGGTGGGCATTACGAGCAGTACTTC.

This rearrangement joins TRBV6-2 or TRBV6-3 to TRBJ1-2; D gene uncertain. V lost 0 bases to trimming and J lost 3 bases, with 14 bases between them. Looked up from germline, CDR1 is MNHEY and CDR2 is SVGEGT. This CDR3 spans 16 amino acids. The CDR3: CASSYSTQKPYYGYTF. The DNA for the CDR3 is TGTGCCAGCAGTTACTCGACTCAGAAACCCTACTATGGCTACACCTTC.

This chain links TRBV30 with TRBJ2-7, with 8 positions matching TRBD2. The V gene end was trimmed by 5 bases and the J gene end by 3 bases; junction bases not matched to a gene: 3. The germline V gene has CDR1 GTSNPN and CDR2 SVGIG (reference sequence). This CDR3 comprises 12 residues. In nucleotides, the CDR3 is TGTGCCTGGTTTGCGGGAGGCTACGAGCAGTACTTC. It encodes CAWFAGGYEQYF.

This clone was seen only a few times. V and J are TRBV2 and TRBJ2-7; perhaps TRBD2 as D (6 bases). Germline loops: CDR1 SNHLY, CDR2 FYNNEI. V gave up 8 bases and J gave up 6 bases, with 11 bases separating them. The CDR3 contains 11 residues. The CDR3 DNA follows: TGTGCCAGCCAAACGGGGGTCGAGCAGTACTTC. Protein: CASQTGVEQYF.

The V call is TRBV7-3, the J call TRBJ2-1, with D possibly matching TRBD1 (6 bases). Germline V CDR1 and CDR2: SGHTA, FQGTGA. The CDR3 contains 16 residues. Trimming pared 0 bases from V and 6 bases from J, leaving 15 bases between. As DNA, the CDR3 is TGTGCCAGCAGCTTAACTCCGGGACAAGGGGGCAATGAGCAGTTCTTC. Translating it yields CASSLTPGQGGNEQFF. Full variable domain (outside the CDR3, taken from reference TRBV7-3 and TRBJ2-1): GAGVSQTPSNKVTEKGKYVELRCDPISGHTALYWYRQSLGQGPEFLIYFQGTGAADDSGLPNDRFFAVRPEGSVSTLKIQRTERGDSAVYLCASSLTPGQGGNEQFFGPGTRLTVL.

The DNA for the CDR3 is TGTGCCAGTAGTGAAAGGGACATGAACTATGGCTACACCTTC. Its protein product is CASSERDMNYGYTF. This chain uses TRBV19 with TRBJ1-2, with D maybe TRBD1 (6 bases). Looked up from germline, CDR1 is LNHDA and CDR2 is SQIVND (reference sequence). This CDR3 spans 14 amino acids. V was clipped by 5 bases and J by 2 bases, with 12 bases between them.

The genes are TRBV7-9 and TRBJ1-2; 9 bases fit TRBD1. After removal of 3 bases from V and 7 bases from J, the junction contained 3 bases not matched to a gene. The CDR3 length is 13 residues. CDR1 is SEHNR and CDR2 is FQNEAQ in the germline V gene (reference sequence). CDR3 sequence (DNA): TGTGCCAGCAGCTTTCGACAGGGGGGTGGCTACACCTTC. This codes for CASSFRQGGGYTF.

The rearrangement uses TRBV27 and TRBJ2-2; TRBD2 matches 9 bases. Germline V gives CDR1 MNHEY, CDR2 SMNVEV (reference sequence). The V gene end was trimmed by 6 bases and the J gene end by 3 bases; junction bases not matched to a gene: 8. The CDR3 length is 16 residues. This chain's CDR3 is CASSPERGRDTGELFF. The CDR3 DNA is TGTGCCAGCAGCCCCGAACGCGGGAGGGACACCGGGGAGCTGTTTTTT.

This sequence joins TRBV9 and TRBJ2-2; 7 positions match TRBD2. J lost 6 bases, V lost 0 bases, and 5 bases had no gene match. In germline, CDR1 is SGDLS, CDR2 YYNGEE. This CDR3 spans 15 amino acids. This chain's CDR3 is CASSVALREAGELFF. CDR3 nucleotides: TGTGCCAGCAGCGTAGCTCTCCGGGAGGCCGGGGAGCTGTTTTTT. The complete variable domain, with remaining parts taken from reference TRBV9 and TRBJ2-2, reads DSGVTQTPKHLITATGQRVTLRCSPRSGDLSVYWYQQSLDQGLQFLIQYYNGEERAKGNILERFSAQQFPDLHSELNLSSLELGDSALYFCASSVALREAGELFFGEGSRLTVL.

The chain couples TRBV28 to TRBJ1-5, with 8 bases lining up with TRBD1. V dropped 6 bases and J dropped 6; count of bases not matched to a gene: 16. Germline CDR1 is MDHEN and CDR2 is SYDVKM. The CDR3 runs 17 residues. The DNA of the CDR3 is TGTGCCAGCAGCAAGCAGTTAACCGGGACAGGCTTTCAGCCCCAGCATTTT. It encodes CASSKQLTGTGFQPQHF.

The gene calls are TRBV30 and TRBJ1-1, with 10 nucleotides matching TRBD1. After removal of 3 bases from V and 0 bases from J, the junction contained 1 base not matched to a gene. The CDR3 is made up of 14 amino acids. Germline assignment: CDR1 GTSNPN and CDR2 SVGIG (reference sequence). Here the CDR3 DNA reads TGTGCCTGGAGGACAGGGGGCATGAACACTGAAGCTTTCTTT. Protein product: CAWRTGGMNTEAFF.

CDR3 region: CATSDWTSGSYNEQFF. DNA for the CDR3: TGTGCCACCAGTGATTGGACTAGCGGGAGTTACAATGAGCAGTTCTTC. The chain employs TRBV24-1 and TRBJ2-1; 13 nucleotides agree with TRBD2. Germline V gene lookup returns CDR1 KGHDR and CDR2 SFDVKD. This CDR3 is built from 16 residues. J was trimmed by 4 bases and V by 2 bases; bases with no gene match: 1.

V usage is TRBV7-3 and J usage is TRBJ2-3; tentative D call: TRBD2 (6 bases). The germline V gene has CDR1 SGHTA and CDR2 FQGTGA. The CDR3 loop spans 15 amino acids. The germline V and J ends were trimmed by 0 bases and 0 bases, with 7 bases remaining between them. CDR3 sequence reads: CASSLTGLSTDTQYF. The CDR3 nucleotides are TGTGCCAGCAGCTTAACAGGACTAAGCACAGATACGCAGTATTTT. Supplemented by reference TRBV7-3 and TRBJ2-3, the full variable domain reads GAGVSQTPSNKVTEKGKYVELRCDPISGHTALYWYRQSLGQGPEFLIYFQGTGAADDSGLPNDRFFAVRPEGSVSTLKIQRTERGDSAVYLCASSLTGLSTDTQYFGPGTRLTVL.

V is TRBV18 and J is TRBJ2-7; tentatively, D is TRBD1 (5 bases). V was shortened by 4 bases and J by 5 bases, with 15 bases between the two germline ends. The CDR3 has 14 residues. Germline lookup yields CDR1 KGHSH and CDR2 LQKENI. The CDR3 is CASSLAWTRDEQYF. In nucleotides, the CDR3 is TGTGCCAGCTCACTCGCTTGGACAAGGGACGAGCAGTACTTC.

The rearrangement uses TRBV13 and TRBJ1-2; possibly TRBD1 for D (5 bases). V lost 7 bases and J lost 8, with 20 bases in between. CDR3 length: 14 residues. Germline CDR1 and CDR2: PRHDT and FYEKMQ (reference sequence). CDR3: CASTAAGRGRGYTF. In DNA form, the CDR3 reads TGTGCCAGCACCGCCGCGGGGAGGGGTAGGGGCTACACCTTC.

This clone was observed at least ten times. V is TRBV11-1 and J is TRBJ1-1; D is unclear. Germline loops: CDR1 SGHAT, CDR2 FQDESV (reference sequence). Trimming removed 5 bases from V and 1 base from J, with 8 bases in between. The CDR3 runs 13 residues. DNA of the CDR3: TGTGCCAGCAGCGGCCGAACGAACACTGAAGCTTTCTTT. This codes for CASSGRTNTEAFF.

The chain couples TRBV9 to TRBJ1-3; tentatively, D is TRBD1 (6 bases). CDR3 length equals 16 residues. Trimming left V 4 bases short and J 3 bases short, with 17 bases between. Germline-derived CDR1 and CDR2 are SGDLS and YYNGEE. CDR3 in amino acids: CASSSLDRYSGNTIYF. The CDR3 DNA is TGTGCCAGCAGCTCCCTGGACAGATACAGTGGAAACACCATATATTTT.

This chain joins TRBV5-4 and TRBJ2-7; 9 bases align to TRBD2. The CDR3 covers 15 residues. After removal of 0 bases from V and 1 base from J, the junction contained 2 bases not matched to a gene. CDR1 is SGHNT and CDR2 is YYREEE in the germline V gene (reference sequence). The CDR3 DNA reads as TGTGCCAGCAGCTTGGCCAGCGGGAGGTCCTACGAGCAGTACTTC. Amino acids: CASSLASGRSYEQYF.

This rearrangement joins TRBV12-3 or TRBV12-4 to TRBJ1-5; D remains ambiguous. The CDR3 consists of 12 residues. V shed 6 bases and J shed 2 bases, with 5 bases lying between them. The CDR3, as DNA: TGTGCCAGCAGGCAGGGCAATCAGCCCCAGCATTTT. Translation: CASRQGNQPQHF.

This clone was picked up one time. The chain joins TRBV5-1 to TRBJ2-7, with D possibly being TRBD2 (7 bases). There are 14 residues in the CDR3. With 1 base removed from V and 5 bases from J, the gap between germline ends came to 13 bases. Germline CDR1 SGHRS, CDR2 YFSETQ. The CDR3 coding sequence is TGCGCCAGCAGCTTGAGGGGGGGAGGCCACGAGCAGTACTTC. Protein sequence: CASSLRGGGHEQYF.

The genes are TRBV3-1 (or the pseudogene TRBV3-2) and TRBJ2-7, with D maybe TRBD2 (6 bases). Trimming removed 4 bases from V and 3 bases from J, with 13 bases in between. Germline V gives CDR1 LGHDT, CDR2 YNNKEL (reference sequence). The CDR3 runs to 14 residues. Here the CDR3 DNA reads TGTGCCAGCAGCCTCTGGACTAAAAACTACGAGCAGTACTTC. It specifies CASSLWTKNYEQYF.

The V call is TRBV28, the J call TRBJ2-7; perhaps TRBD2 as D (5 bases). Germline assignment: CDR1 MDHEN and CDR2 SYDVKM. The CDR3 consists of 13 residues. Trimming shortened V by 2 bases and J by 5 bases, and 10 bases separated the two germline ends. This CDR3 reads CASSLTGSHEQYF. CDR3 bases: TGTGCCAGCAGTTTAACGGGGTCCCACGAGCAGTACTTC.

This clone was observed once. This chain uses TRBV19 with TRBJ2-2; 8 bases fit TRBD1. The CDR3 totals 14 residues. V dropped 5 bases and J dropped 5; count of bases not matched to a gene: 4. Germline values: CDR1 LNHDA, CDR2 SQIVND (reference sequence). The chain's CDR3 is CASSLTGGTGELFF. The CDR3 bases are TGTGCCAGTAGTCTTACAGGGGGGACCGGGGAGCTGTTTTTT.